The 15 T cell receptor beta chains reported below all come from one sample, sequenced in a study of blood T cell repertoires in COVID-19. This table comes from immunoSEQ multiplex PCR, and its TCRdb copy is limited to in-frame clones, with some not included. The sample has around 200,000 clones; about 76% are singletons. The sequenced sample was peripheral blood. The receptors shown here come from a woman in her 40s with COVID-19, enrolled during active disease.

The rearrangement joins TRBV30 to TRBJ1-1; D unresolved. This CDR3 spans 15 amino acids. V lost 1 base to trimming and J lost 4 bases, with 16 bases between them. The germline V gene encodes CDR1 GTSNPN and CDR2 SVGIG (reference sequence). CDR3 sequence reads: CAWSGPLREGTEAFF. The CDR3 DNA reads TGTGCCTGGAGTGGCCCTCTTCGGGAGGGCACTGAAGCTTTCTTT.

The chain employs TRBV9 and TRBJ2-5; 10 nucleotides agree with TRBD2. Losses at the gene ends were 4 bases for V and 4 bases for J; bases not matched to a gene: 7. Germline V gene lookup returns CDR1 SGDLS and CDR2 YYNGEE. The CDR3 is made up of 15 amino acids. DNA for the CDR3: TGTGCCAGCAGCCTGAGCGGGGGGGTTGGAGAGACCCAGTACTTC. Residues: CASSLSGGVGETQYF.

The chain employs TRBV6-5 and TRBJ2-5, with 9 bases fitting TRBD1. The trim removed 2 bases at V and 6 bases at J, leaving 10 bases unmatched. This CDR3 is 16 amino acids long. The V gene's germline CDR1 is MNHEY and CDR2 SVGAGI. In DNA, the CDR3 is TGTGCCAGCAGTTACACCCCGGACAGGGGAGGACAGACCCAGTACTTC. It is translated as CASSYTPDRGGQTQYF.

The rearrangement uses TRBV18 and TRBJ2-3; maybe TRBD1 (5 bases). Germline CDR1 reads KGHSH; CDR2 reads LQKENI. The CDR3 is made up of 18 amino acids. Trimming cost V 2 bases and J 2 bases, with 20 bases left between them. CDR3 in DNA: TGTGCCAGCTCACCATTCACACCTCAGGGTAGGGACACAGATACGCAGTATTTT. This codes for CASSPFTPQGRDTDTQYF.

The CDR3 reads CASRGEEGQETQYF. As DNA, the CDR3 is TGTGCCAGCAGGGGAGAGGAGGGACAGGAGACCCAGTACTTC. This chain connects TRBV5-4 to TRBJ2-5; tentative D call: TRBD1 (7 bases). Trimming removed 5 bases at V and 5 bases at J, with 16 bases between. CDR3 length: 14 amino acids. Germline values: CDR1 SGHNT, CDR2 YYREEE (reference sequence).

The V call is TRBV10-3, the J call TRBJ2-1; possible D gene TRBD1, 6 bases. CDR3 length: 17 residues. Trimming removed 4 bases from V and 0 bases from J, with 16 bases in between. Germline CDR1 and CDR2: ENHRY and SYGVKD. The CDR3 nucleotides are TGTGCCATCAGTGCACAGGGTCGGGGAAGCTCCTACAATGAGCAGTTCTTC. This encodes CAISAQGRGSSYNEQFF.

This chain links TRBV29-1 with TRBJ1-1; D uncertain. The CDR3 is 13 residues long. Trimming removed 6 bases from V and 0 bases from J, with 11 bases in between. Germline values: CDR1 SQVTM, CDR2 ANQGSEA. CDR3 amino acids: CSVTRSMNTEAFF. The CDR3, as DNA: TGCAGCGTGACGCGGAGTATGAACACTGAAGCTTTCTTT.

The V call is TRBV19, the J call TRBJ1-5; the D gene is possibly TRBD1 (6 bases). CDR1 LNHDA and CDR2 SQIVND come from the germline V gene (reference sequence). With 4 bases removed from V and 1 base from J, the gap between germline ends came to 11 bases. The CDR3 covers 15 residues. CDR3 loop: CASSNREWSNQPQHF. The CDR3 nucleotides read TGTGCCAGTAGTAACAGGGAATGGAGCAATCAGCCCCAGCATTTT.

This chain connects TRBV5-4 to TRBJ2-2; 7 nucleotides match TRBD1. The CDR3 contains 16 residues. V was clipped by 0 bases and J by 4 bases; unmatched bases: 6. Germline V gene sequence: CDR1 SGHNT, CDR2 YYREEE (reference sequence). In DNA form, the CDR3 reads TGTGCCAGCAGCTTGGCCAGGGGGAGCCCCACCGGGGAGCTGTTTTTT. As protein: CASSLARGSPTGELFF.

This clone is a singleton in its sample. The genes are TRBV7-2 and TRBJ2-4; perhaps TRBD2 as D (6 bases). Germline CDR1 is SGHTA and CDR2 is FQGNSA. This CDR3 region has 15 residues. V was trimmed by 1 base and J by 4 bases, leaving 11 bases between them. CDR3 loop: CASSLVADAKNIQYF. The CDR3 DNA reads TGTGCCAGCAGCTTAGTAGCGGACGCTAAAAACATTCAGTACTTC. Full variable domain (remainder filled in from reference TRBV7-2 and TRBJ2-4): GAGVSQSPSNKVTEKGKDVELRCDPISGHTALYWYRQSLGQGLEFLIYFQGNSAPDKSGLPSDRFSAERTGGSVSTLTIQRTQQEDSAVYLCASSLVADAKNIQYFGAGTRLSVL.

This clone has more than one count but fewer than ten. The J gene is TRBJ1-5, the V gene TRBV3-1 (or the pseudogene TRBV3-2); no clear D gene. V was cut by 0 bases and J by 4 bases, with 4 bases left in between. Looked up from germline, CDR1 is LGHDT and CDR2 is YNNKEL (reference sequence). This CDR3 has 13 residues. The CDR3 protein is CASSQDLNQPQHF. CDR3 sequence (DNA): TGTGCCAGCAGCCAAGATCTAAATCAGCCCCAGCATTTT.

The V and J genes are TRBV11-2 and TRBJ1-1; the D is unclear. V was cut by 10 bases and J by 1 base, with 13 bases left in between. The CDR3 is 13 residues long. Germline values: CDR1 SGHAT, CDR2 FQNNGV. The CDR3 spells CATAEIWNTEAFF. CDR3 DNA: TGTGCCACGGCGGAAATTTGGAACACTGAAGCTTTCTTT.

This chain joins TRBV5-1 and TRBJ2-3, with TRBD2 identical over 9 bases. CDR3 length: 17 amino acids. Trimming took 0 bases from V and 1 from J; bases not matched to a gene: 6. Germline V gives CDR1 SGHRS, CDR2 YFSETQ. CDR3 in DNA: TGCGCCAGCAGCTTGGGCCCTAGCGGGGTTGGCACAGATACGCAGTATTTT. Its protein product is CASSLGPSGVGTDTQYF. Complete variable domain (other parts from reference TRBV5-1 and TRBJ2-3): KAGVTQTPRYLIKTRGQQVTLSCSPISGHRSVSWYQQTPGQGLQFLFEYFSETQRNKGNFPGRFSGRQFSNSRSEMNVSTLELGDSALYLCASSLGPSGVGTDTQYFGPGTRLTVL.

This sequence joins TRBV9 and TRBJ2-5; TRBD1 aligns across 8 bases. This CDR3 is built from 15 residues. Germline V gene lookup returns CDR1 SGDLS and CDR2 YYNGEE. Unmatched junction bases numbered 8, after V lost 4 bases and J lost 3 bases. For the CDR3, the DNA is TGTGCCAGCAGCCTTGGGACAGGAAGGGAAGAGACCCAGTACTTC. Translated: CASSLGTGREETQYF.

The rearrangement uses TRBV5-1 and TRBJ2-2; D is unresolved. V was trimmed by 5 bases and J by 5 bases, leaving 10 bases between them. Per germline, CDR1 SGHRS and CDR2 YFSETQ. This CDR3 has 13 residues. CDR3 DNA: TGCGCCAGCAGACGACAACCGACCGGGGAGCTGTTTTTT. Translated: CASRRQPTGELFF.